One sample yielded the 16 T cell receptor beta chains listed below, sequenced in a study of shared clonotypes between healthy human individuals. Data came from immunoSEQ multiplex PCR; TCRdb stores just in-frame clones and leaves some out. The sample carries about 2.4 million clones, more than 85% recorded once. Sequencing was performed on naive CD4+ T cells from PBMCs. As to subset: CD45RA+ positively selected. The receptors stem from a man in his late teens or twenties in good health. Some clones in this sample may be carry-over from other donors' samples.

The CDR3: CSVVPGLGEQYF. The CDR3 coding sequence is TGCAGCGTTGTCCCCGGGTTGGGCGAGCAGTACTTC. The rearrangement links TRBV29-1 to TRBJ2-7; D gene unclear. CDR1 and CDR2 (germline): SQVTM, ANQGSEA. V lost 4 bases to trimming and J lost 6 bases, with 13 bases between them. The CDR3 has 12 residues.

The chain links TRBV30 to TRBJ1-2, with a possible D match to TRBD1 (6 bases). V lost 5 bases and J lost 2, with 12 bases in between. The CDR3 totals 13 residues. The V gene's germline CDR1 is GTSNPN and CDR2 SVGIG (reference sequence). The DNA of the CDR3 is TGTGCCTGGGTGTTCCAGGGGAACTATGGCTACACCTTC. Translation gives CAWVFQGNYGYTF.

The chain has TRBV29-1 and TRBJ1-1, with 7 bases lining up with TRBD1. Trimming took 1 base from V and 5 from J; bases not matched to a gene: 7. Germline V CDR1 and CDR2: SQVTM, ANQGSEA. The CDR3 covers 14 residues. The CDR3 loop reads CSVEGRQGMTEAFF. For the CDR3, the DNA is TGCAGCGTTGAAGGTAGACAGGGTATGACTGAAGCTTTCTTT.

The chain has TRBV7-9 and TRBJ1-2; no definite D call. V lost 3 bases to trimming and J lost 7 bases, with 9 bases between them. The germline gives CDR1 SEHNR, CDR2 FQNEAQ (reference sequence). The CDR3 consists of 12 residues. The CDR3 sequence is CASSFVQAGYTF. For the CDR3, the DNA is TGTGCCAGCAGCTTCGTGCAGGCTGGCTACACCTTC.

The chain employs TRBV27 and TRBJ2-1, with a possible D match to TRBD2 (6 bases). The V and J ends lost 1 base and 9 bases respectively, with 10 bases between them. The germline V gene has CDR1 MNHEY and CDR2 SMNVEV (reference sequence). The CDR3 has 13 residues. The CDR3 is CASSLYSSAEQFF. CDR3 coding DNA: TGTGCCAGCAGTTTATATTCTAGCGCTGAGCAGTTCTTC.

As to this clone: The same CDR3 also results from other DNA sequences found in this sample. This rearrangement joins TRBV11-3 to TRBJ2-1; D ambiguous. CDR1 and CDR2 from the germline V gene are SGHNT and YENEEA. The CDR3 is 13 residues long. Trimming cost V 3 bases and J 5 bases, with 8 bases left between them. The DNA for the CDR3 is TGTGCCAGCAGCTTTTCCGCGAACAATGAGCAGTTCTTC. Translation: CASSFSANNEQFF.

CDR3 loop: CASMGWAATNEKLFF. The CDR3 coding sequence is TGTGCCAGCATGGGATGGGCTGCAACTAATGAAAAACTGTTTTTT. The J gene is TRBJ1-4, the V gene TRBV2; D not resolved. V gave up 7 bases and J gave up 0 bases, with 12 bases separating them. The CDR3 sequence is 15 residues long. Germline CDR1 and CDR2: SNHLY and FYNNEI.

The J gene is TRBJ2-3, the V gene TRBV6-1; 8 bases line up with TRBD1. CDR1 MNHNS and CDR2 SASEGT come from the germline V gene. V shed 7 bases and J 3 bases; nucleotides not matched to a gene: 9. The CDR3 contains 15 residues. The CDR3 coding sequence is TGTGCCAGCAAGGACAGGGACGGTAGGACAGATACGCAGTATTTT. Its protein product is CASKDRDGRTDTQYF.

For this clone: The junction departs from germline at one end; a sequencing error may be responsible. The V call is TRBV6-5, the J call TRBJ1-2; TRBD1 matches at 9 bases. Germline assignment: CDR1 MNHEY and CDR2 SVGAGI. CDR3 length: 12 residues. As DNA, the CDR3 is TGTGCCAGCAGTTTCCGGGACAGGGAAGAGTTGTTC. Encoded protein: CASSFRDREELF.

J is TRBJ1-2 and V is TRBV11-3; D not certain. Looked up from germline, CDR1 is SGHNT and CDR2 is YENEEA. Trimming pared 3 bases from V and 4 bases from J, leaving 12 bases between. The CDR3 runs to 14 residues. CDR3 sequence reads: CASSFIPAPYGYTF. CDR3 coding DNA: TGTGCCAGCAGCTTCATTCCGGCACCCTATGGCTACACCTTC.

The genes are TRBV6-6 and TRBJ2-1; possibly TRBD2 for D (5 bases). Germline V gene data show CDR1 as MNHNY and CDR2 as SVGAGI (reference sequence). The CDR3 has 15 residues. V lost 2 bases to trimming and J lost 8 bases, with 16 bases between them. The chain's CDR3 is CASSYPGSGEHEQFF. In DNA form, the CDR3 reads TGTGCCAGCAGTTACCCGGGGTCCGGGGAGCATGAGCAGTTCTTC.

This chain uses TRBV14 with TRBJ2-1, with D possibly TRBD2 on 6 matching bases. V lost 1 base, J lost 2 bases, and 12 bases lay in between. Germline V gives CDR1 SGHDN, CDR2 FVKESK. CDR3 length: 16 residues. Here the CDR3 DNA reads TGTGCCAGCAGCCAAGGCTTAGCGGCTCCCTACAATGAGCAGTTCTTC. It specifies CASSQGLAAPYNEQFF.

This chain connects TRBV5-4 to TRBJ1-4, with 10 bases matching TRBD1. V lost 4 bases and J lost 7; bases outside the gene matches: 7. The CDR3 spans 15 residues. Per germline, CDR1 SGHNT and CDR2 YYREEE (reference sequence). CDR3: CASSTGTGESEKLFF. CDR3 coding DNA: TGTGCCAGCAGCACGGGGACAGGGGAGAGTGAAAAACTGTTTTTT.

The rearrangement uses TRBV5-1 and TRBJ2-3; TRBD2 agrees at 10 bases. CDR1 SGHRS and CDR2 YFSETQ come from the germline V gene. V lost 6 bases to trimming and J lost 5 bases; unmatched junction nucleotides: 9. The CDR3 is 15 amino acids. In nucleotides, the CDR3 is TGCGCCAGCAAGGTCCTAGCGGGAGCTGGAGATACGCAGTATTTT. This encodes CASKVLAGAGDTQYF.

This chain uses TRBV5-1 with TRBJ2-1; TRBD2 is a possible D gene (5 bases). The CDR3 has 16 residues. Germline V gives CDR1 SGHRS, CDR2 YFSETQ. V was shortened by 2 bases and J by 2 bases, with 14 bases between the two germline ends. CDR3 in amino acids: CASSFGRTGTYNEQFF. The CDR3 coding sequence is TGCGCCAGCAGCTTCGGAAGGACGGGGACCTACAATGAGCAGTTCTTC.

This chain uses TRBV5-4 with TRBJ2-1; D is unclear. The V end lost 6 bases, the J end lost 0 bases, and 16 bases lay between the germline ends. The CDR3 is made up of 16 amino acids. Germline values: CDR1 SGHNT, CDR2 YYREEE (reference sequence). The CDR3 sequence is CASNTFSAASYNEQFF. The CDR3 region has the DNA TGTGCCAGCAATACCTTTTCGGCCGCCTCCTACAATGAGCAGTTCTTC.